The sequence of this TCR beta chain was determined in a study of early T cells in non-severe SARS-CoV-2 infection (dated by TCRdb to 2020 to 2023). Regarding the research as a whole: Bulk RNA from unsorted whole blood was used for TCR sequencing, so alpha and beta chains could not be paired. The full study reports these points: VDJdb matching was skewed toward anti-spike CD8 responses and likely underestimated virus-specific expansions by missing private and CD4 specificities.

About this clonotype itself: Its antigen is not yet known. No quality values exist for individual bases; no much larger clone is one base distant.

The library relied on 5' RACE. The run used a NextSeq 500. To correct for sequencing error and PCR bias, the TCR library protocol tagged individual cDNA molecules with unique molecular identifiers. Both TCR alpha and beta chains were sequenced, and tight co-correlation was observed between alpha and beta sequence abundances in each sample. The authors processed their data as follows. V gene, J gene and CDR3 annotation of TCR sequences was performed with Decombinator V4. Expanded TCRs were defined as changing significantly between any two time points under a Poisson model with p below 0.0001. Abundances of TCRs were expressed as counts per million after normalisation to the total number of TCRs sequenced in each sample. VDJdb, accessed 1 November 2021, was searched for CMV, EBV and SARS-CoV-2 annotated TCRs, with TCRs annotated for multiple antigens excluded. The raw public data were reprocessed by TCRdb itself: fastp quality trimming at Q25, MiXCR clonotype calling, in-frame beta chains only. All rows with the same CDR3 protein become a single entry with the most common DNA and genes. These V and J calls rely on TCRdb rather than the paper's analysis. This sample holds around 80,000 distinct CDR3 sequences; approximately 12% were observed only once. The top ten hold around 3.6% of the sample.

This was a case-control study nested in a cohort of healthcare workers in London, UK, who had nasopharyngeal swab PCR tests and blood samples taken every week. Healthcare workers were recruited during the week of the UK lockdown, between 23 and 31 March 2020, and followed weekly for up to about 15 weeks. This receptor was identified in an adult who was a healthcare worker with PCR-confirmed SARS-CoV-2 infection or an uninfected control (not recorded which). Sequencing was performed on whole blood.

The nucleotide sequence is given as TGCAGTGCTAGAGGGGGGTTGGGAGATTCACCCCTCCACTTT. The translation is CSARGGLGDSPLHF. The chain is assembled from TRBV20-1 and TRBJ1-6; TRBD1 might be the D gene, on 5 matching bases. Trimming costs V 1 base and J 8 bases, and their ends lie 12 bases apart. Sequences DFQATT (CDR1) and SNEGSKA (CDR2) are obtained from the germline V gene (reference sequence). From its cysteine to its phenylalanine, the CDR3 spans 14 amino acids. The retained sequence is limited to the CDR3, 42 bases, with the frame set at the first base.